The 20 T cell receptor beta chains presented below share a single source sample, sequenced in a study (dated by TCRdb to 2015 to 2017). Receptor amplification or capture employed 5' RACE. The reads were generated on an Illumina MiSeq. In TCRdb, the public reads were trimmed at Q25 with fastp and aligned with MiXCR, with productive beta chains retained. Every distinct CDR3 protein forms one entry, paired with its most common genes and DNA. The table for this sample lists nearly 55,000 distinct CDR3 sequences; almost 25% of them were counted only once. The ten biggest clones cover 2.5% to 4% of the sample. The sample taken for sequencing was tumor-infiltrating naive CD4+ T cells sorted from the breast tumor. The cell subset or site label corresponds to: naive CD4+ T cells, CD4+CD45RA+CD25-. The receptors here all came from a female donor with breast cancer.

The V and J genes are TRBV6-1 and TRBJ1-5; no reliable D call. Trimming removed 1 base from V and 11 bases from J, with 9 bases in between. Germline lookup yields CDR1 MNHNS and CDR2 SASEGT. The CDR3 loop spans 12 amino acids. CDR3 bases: TGTGCCAGCAGTGAAGTAGTTATAGCCCAGCATTTT. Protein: CASSEVVIAQHF.

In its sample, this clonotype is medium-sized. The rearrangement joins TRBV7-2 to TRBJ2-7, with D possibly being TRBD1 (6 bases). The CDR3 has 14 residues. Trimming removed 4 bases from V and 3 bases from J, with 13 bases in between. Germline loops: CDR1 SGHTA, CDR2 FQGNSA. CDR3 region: CASSSYREYYEQYF. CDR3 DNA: TGTGCCAGCAGCTCGTACAGGGAATACTACGAGCAGTACTTC.

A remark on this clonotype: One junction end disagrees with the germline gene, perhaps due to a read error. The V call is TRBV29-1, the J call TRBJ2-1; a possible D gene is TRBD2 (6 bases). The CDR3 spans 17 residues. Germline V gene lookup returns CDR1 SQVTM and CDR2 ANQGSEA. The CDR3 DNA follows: TGCAGCGTTGACTTACCATCCCACGGGACTTCCTTCAATGAGCAGTTCTTC. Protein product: CSVDLPSHGTSFNEQFF.

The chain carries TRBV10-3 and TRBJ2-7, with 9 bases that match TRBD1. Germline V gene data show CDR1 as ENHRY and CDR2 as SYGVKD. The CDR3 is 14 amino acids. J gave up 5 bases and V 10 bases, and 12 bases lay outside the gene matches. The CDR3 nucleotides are TGTGCCACCTATGCGGGTCGGGACAGGGACGAGCAGTACTTC. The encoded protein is CATYAGRDRDEQYF.

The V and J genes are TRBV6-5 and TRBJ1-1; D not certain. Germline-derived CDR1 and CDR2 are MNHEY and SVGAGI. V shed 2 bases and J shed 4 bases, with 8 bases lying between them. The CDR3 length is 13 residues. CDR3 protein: CASSYRVGTEAFF. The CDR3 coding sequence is TGTGCCAGCAGTTACAGGGTAGGCACTGAAGCTTTCTTT.

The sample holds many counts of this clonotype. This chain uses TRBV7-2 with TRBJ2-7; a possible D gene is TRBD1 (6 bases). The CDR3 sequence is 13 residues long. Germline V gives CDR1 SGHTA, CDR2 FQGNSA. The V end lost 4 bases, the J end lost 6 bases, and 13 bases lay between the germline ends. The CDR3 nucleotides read TGTGCCAGCAGCTACCAGGGGATCGGCGAGCAGTACTTC. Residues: CASSYQGIGEQYF.

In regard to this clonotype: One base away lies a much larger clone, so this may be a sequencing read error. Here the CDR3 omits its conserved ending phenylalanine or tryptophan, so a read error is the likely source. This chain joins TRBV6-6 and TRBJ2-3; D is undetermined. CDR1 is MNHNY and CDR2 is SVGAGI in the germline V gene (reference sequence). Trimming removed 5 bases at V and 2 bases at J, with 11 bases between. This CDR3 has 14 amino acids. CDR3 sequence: CASSGGSHTDTQYL. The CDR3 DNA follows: TGTGCCAGCAGTGGCGGCTCCCACACAGATACGCAGTATCTT.

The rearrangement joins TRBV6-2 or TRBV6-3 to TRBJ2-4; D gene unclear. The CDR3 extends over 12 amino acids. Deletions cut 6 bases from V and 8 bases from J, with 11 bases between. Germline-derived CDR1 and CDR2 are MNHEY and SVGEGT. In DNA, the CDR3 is TGTGCCAGCAGCCCGACGAGTGACATTCAGTACTTC. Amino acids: CASSPTSDIQYF.

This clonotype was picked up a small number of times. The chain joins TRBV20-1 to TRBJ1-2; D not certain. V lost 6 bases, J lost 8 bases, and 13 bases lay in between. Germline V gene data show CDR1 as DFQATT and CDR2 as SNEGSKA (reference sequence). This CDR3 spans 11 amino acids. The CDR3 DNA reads TGCAGTGCCCAGTATACTGGCGGCTACACCTTC. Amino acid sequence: CSAQYTGGYTF.

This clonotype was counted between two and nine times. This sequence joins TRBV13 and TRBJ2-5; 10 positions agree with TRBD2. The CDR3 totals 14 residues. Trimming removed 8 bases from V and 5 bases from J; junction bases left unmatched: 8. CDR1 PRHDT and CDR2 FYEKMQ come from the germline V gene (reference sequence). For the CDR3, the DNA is TGTGCCAGCTTAAGCGGGAGGGAGAGCGAGACCCAGTACTTC. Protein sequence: CASLSGRESETQYF.

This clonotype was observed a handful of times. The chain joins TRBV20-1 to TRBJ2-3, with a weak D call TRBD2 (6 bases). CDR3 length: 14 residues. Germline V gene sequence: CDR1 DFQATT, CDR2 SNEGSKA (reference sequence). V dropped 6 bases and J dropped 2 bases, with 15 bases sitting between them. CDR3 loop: CSARTGEATDTQYF. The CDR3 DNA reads TGCAGTGCCCGGACCGGGGAGGCCACAGATACGCAGTATTTT.

Here the CDR3 DNA reads TGCAGTCCGAAATCAGCGCCGAGCACAGATACGCAGTATTTT. Its translation is CSPKSAPSTDTQYF. The chain links TRBV20-1 to TRBJ2-3; D gene uncertain. Looked up from germline, CDR1 is DFQATT and CDR2 is SNEGSKA (reference sequence). Trimming removed 8 bases from V and 0 bases from J, with 15 bases in between. CDR3 length: 14 residues.

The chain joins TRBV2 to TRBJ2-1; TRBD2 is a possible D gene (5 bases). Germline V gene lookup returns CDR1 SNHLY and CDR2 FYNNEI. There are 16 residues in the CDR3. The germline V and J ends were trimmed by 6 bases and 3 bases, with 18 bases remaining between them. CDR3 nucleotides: TGTGCCAGCAGGTCTATAGCGCCTCTTCTCTACAATGAGCAGTTCTTC. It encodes CASRSIAPLLYNEQFF.

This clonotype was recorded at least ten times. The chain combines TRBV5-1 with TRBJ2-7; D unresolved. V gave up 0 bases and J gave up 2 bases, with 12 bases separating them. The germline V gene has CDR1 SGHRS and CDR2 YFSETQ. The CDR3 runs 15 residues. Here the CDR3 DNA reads TGCGCCAGCAGCTTGGAAGGGAACGGCCCCTACGAGCAGTACTTC. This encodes CASSLEGNGPYEQYF.

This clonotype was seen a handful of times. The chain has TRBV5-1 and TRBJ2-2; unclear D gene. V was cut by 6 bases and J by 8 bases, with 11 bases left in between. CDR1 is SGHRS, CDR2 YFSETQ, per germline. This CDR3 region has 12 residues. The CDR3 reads CASTLLEGELFF. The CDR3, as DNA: TGCGCCAGCACCCTACTGGAGGGGGAGCTGTTTTTT.

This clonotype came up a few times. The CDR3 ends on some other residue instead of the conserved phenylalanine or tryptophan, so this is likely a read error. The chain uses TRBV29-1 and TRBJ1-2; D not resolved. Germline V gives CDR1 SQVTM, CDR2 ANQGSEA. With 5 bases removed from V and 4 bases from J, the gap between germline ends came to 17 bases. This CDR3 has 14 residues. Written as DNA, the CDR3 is TGCAGCGTTCCCGACAAGCGAACTAGCTATGGCTACACCATC. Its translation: CSVPDKRTSYGYTI.

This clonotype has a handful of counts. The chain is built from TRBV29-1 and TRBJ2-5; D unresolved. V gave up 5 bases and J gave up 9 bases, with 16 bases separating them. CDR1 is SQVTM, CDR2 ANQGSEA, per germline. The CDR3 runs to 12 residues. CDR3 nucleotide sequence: TGCAGCGTTCGTGAGAACCTCGAGGCCCAGTACTTC. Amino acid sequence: CSVRENLEAQYF.

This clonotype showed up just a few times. CDR3 amino acids: CASSDRTDPTEAFF. As DNA, the CDR3 is TGTGCCAGCAGTGACAGGACGGATCCCACTGAAGCTTTCTTT. V is TRBV6-1 and J is TRBJ1-1; D unclear. Trimming left V 3 bases short and J 4 bases short, with 12 bases between. Germline V lookup: CDR1 MNHNS, CDR2 SASEGT. The CDR3 has 14 amino acids.

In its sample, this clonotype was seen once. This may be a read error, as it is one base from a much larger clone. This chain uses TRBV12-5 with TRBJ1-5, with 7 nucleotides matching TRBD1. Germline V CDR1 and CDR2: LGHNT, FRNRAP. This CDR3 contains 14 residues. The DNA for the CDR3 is TGTTCTAGTACGACAGGGTCTCCAAATCAGCCCCAGCATTTT. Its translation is CSSTTGSPNQPQHF.

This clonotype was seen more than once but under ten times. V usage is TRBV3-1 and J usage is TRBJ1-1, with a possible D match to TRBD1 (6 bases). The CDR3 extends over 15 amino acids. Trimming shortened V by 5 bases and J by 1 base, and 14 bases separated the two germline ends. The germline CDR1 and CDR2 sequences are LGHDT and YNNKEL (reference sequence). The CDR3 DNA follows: TGTGCCAGCAGCTTTCAGGACAGACGGAACACTGAAGCTTTCTTT. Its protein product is CASSFQDRRNTEAFF. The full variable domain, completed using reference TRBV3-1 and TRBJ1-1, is DTAVSQTPKYLVTQMGNDKSIKCEQNLGHDTMYWYKQDSKKFLKIMFSYNNKELIINETVPNRFSPKSPDKAHLNLHINSLELGDSAVYFCASSFQDRRNTEAFFGQGTRLTVV.